These 3 T cell receptor beta chains were sequenced from one sample in a study of blood T cell repertoires in COVID-19 (TCRdb year 2020). To prepare the library, the immunoSEQ multiplex PCR assay was applied. TCRdb took this table from immuneACCESS and kept in-frame rearrangements with V and J called. Such tables lack part of the clones; where checked against another copy, unresolved V genes explain under half of the gap, and the rest is unexplained. The sample table shows approximately 360,000 clones, and nearly 90% are seen once. Together, the top ten hold 6.5% to 7% of the sample. Sequenced: peripheral blood. These receptors were obtained from a young man with active or convalescent COVID-19.

J is TRBJ2-1 and V is TRBV19; 9 nucleotides match TRBD2. Trimming took 7 bases from V and 4 from J; bases not matched to a gene: 11. Germline V gene data show CDR1 as LNHDA and CDR2 as SQIVND (reference sequence). The CDR3 loop spans 16 amino acids. The CDR3 nucleotides read TGTGCCAGTATCCTTATGGGGCTAGCGGGATACAATGAGCAGTTCTTC. This encodes CASILMGLAGYNEQFF. The full variable domain, with the rest looked up from reference TRBV19 and TRBJ2-1, is DGGITQSPKYLFRKEGQNVTLSCEQNLNHDAMYWYRQDPGQGLRLIYYSQIVNDFQKGDIAEGYSVSREKKESFPLTVTSAQKNPTAFYLCASILMGLAGYNEQFFGPGTRLTVL.

This clone was seen a few times. The chain carries TRBV18 and TRBJ1-2; no clear D gene. Trimming left V 0 bases short and J 2 bases short, with 7 bases between. This CDR3 has 14 amino acids. Germline CDR1 KGHSH, CDR2 LQKENI. The CDR3: CASSPPSRNYGYTF. The CDR3 DNA is TGTGCCAGCTCACCACCGTCCAGGAACTATGGCTACACCTTC.

V is TRBV27 and J is TRBJ1-2; D remains unclear. The CDR3 extends over 13 amino acids. The V end was cut by 3 bases, the J end by 4 bases, with 9 bases between. Germline-derived CDR1 and CDR2 are MNHEY and SMNVEV (reference sequence). CDR3 DNA: TGTGCCAGCAGTTTTAGCAGAACCTATGGCTACACCTTC. Translation gives CASSFSRTYGYTF.